This T cell receptor (beta chain) was recorded in a study of PD-1 blockade in classical Hodgkin lymphoma. Overall study context: On a schedule of every 2 weeks, patients received nivolumab 3 mg/kg intravenously. Notes on the study in general: CD4+ but not CD8+ TCR diversity rose significantly by C4D1. Individuals initiating nivolumab under 1 year after ASCT were excluded. Underlying causes for the observed repertoire differences were not defined, possibly disease activity or prior therapy.

Clones were sequenced by immunoSEQ multiplex PCR, and TCRdb holds only the in-frame ones, with some missing. Of about 27,000 clones in the sample, roughly 88% were seen once. In every patient, relapse followed autologous stem cell transplantation, while exposure to brentuximab vedotin differed. Through magnetic negative selection, CD8+ T cells were separated from PBMCs that had been thawed. Regarding this clone: As yet, its antigen is unknown.

The sequence came from a human donor with classical Hodgkin lymphoma. The sample in question was CD8+ T cells from blood, obtained at baseline.

This CDR3 reads CSVESRREGRFPKNIQYF. The CDR3 DNA sequence: TGCAGCGTTGAAAGCCGGCGTGAGGGCAGGTTCCCCAAAAACATTCAGTACTTC. The chain combines TRBV29-1 with TRBJ2-4; maybe TRBD2 (5 bases). Germline V gene data show CDR1 as SQVTM and CDR2 as ANQGSEA. The ends were cut back, 2 bases at V and 2 bases at J, with 22 bases in the middle. CDR3 size: 18 residues.